This T cell receptor (beta chain) was recorded in a study of T cell responses to AZD1222 COVID-19 vaccine. General study points: Vaccine-associated CD4 TCRs spanned spike, dominant at 160-218 and 743-854.

Of note for this clone: Its antigen is not identified.

CDR1 and CDR2 (germline): MDHEN, SYDVKM. The V end was cut by 1 base, the J end by 4 bases, with 17 bases between. This CDR3 comprises 17 residues. Generated by immunoSEQ multiplex PCR, the TCRdb table keeps only in-frame clones and is missing some. Of roughly 150,000 clones listed, 90% are singletons. This sequence joins TRBV28 and TRBJ1-3, with D unresolved. The sample consisted of peripheral blood, taken 28 days after the second AZD1222 dose. The sequence was obtained from an adult who received the AZD1222 COVID-19 vaccine. The DNA of the CDR3 is TGTGCCAGCAGTTTATTGAACCGTCAGTCATCCGGAAACACCATATATTTT. As protein: CASSLLNRQSSGNTIYF.